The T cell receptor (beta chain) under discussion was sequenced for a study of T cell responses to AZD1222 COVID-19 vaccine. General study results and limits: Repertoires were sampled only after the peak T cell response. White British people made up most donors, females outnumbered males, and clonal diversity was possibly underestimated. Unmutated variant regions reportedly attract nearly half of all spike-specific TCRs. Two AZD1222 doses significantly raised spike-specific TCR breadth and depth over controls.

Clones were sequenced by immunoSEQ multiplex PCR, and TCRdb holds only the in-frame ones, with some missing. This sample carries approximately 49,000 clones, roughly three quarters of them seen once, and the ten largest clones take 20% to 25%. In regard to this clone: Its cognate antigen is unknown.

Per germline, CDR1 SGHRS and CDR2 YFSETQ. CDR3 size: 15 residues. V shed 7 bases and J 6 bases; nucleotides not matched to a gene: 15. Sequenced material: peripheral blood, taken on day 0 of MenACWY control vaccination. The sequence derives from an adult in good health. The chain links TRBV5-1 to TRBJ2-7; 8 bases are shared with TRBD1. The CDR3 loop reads CASGKGGGQGFEQYF. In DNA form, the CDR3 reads TGCGCCAGCGGAAAGGGGGGTGGACAGGGTTTCGAGCAGTACTTC.